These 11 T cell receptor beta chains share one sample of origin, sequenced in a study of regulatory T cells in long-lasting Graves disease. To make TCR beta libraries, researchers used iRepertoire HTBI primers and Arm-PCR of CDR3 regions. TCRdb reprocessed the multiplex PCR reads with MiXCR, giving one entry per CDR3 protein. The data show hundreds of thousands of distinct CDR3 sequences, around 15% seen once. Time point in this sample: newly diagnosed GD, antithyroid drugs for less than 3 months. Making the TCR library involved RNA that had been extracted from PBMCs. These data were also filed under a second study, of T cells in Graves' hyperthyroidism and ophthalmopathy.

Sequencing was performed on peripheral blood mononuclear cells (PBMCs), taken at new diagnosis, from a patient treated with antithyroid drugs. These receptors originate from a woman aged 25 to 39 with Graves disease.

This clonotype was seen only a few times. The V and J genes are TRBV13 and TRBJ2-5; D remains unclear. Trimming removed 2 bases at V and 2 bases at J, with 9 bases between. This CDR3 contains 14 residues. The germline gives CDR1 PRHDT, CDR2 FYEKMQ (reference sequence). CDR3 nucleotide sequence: TGTGCCAGCAGCTTAAGGGTAGTGCAAGAGACCCAGTACTTC. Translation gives CASSLRVVQETQYF.

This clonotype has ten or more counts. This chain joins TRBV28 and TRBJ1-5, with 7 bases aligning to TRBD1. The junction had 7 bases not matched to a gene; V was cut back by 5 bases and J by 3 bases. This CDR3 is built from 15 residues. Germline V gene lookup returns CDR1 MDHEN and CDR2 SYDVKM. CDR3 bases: TGTGCCAGCAGTACCCCGACAGGGTACAATCAGCCCCAGCATTTT. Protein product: CASSTPTGYNQPQHF. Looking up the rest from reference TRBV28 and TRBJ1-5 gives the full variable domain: DVKVTQSSRYLVKRTGEKVFLECVQDMDHENMFWYRQDPGLGLRLIYFSYDVKMKEKGDIPEGYSVSREKKERFSLILESASTNQTSMYLCASSTPTGYNQPQHFGDGTRLSIL.

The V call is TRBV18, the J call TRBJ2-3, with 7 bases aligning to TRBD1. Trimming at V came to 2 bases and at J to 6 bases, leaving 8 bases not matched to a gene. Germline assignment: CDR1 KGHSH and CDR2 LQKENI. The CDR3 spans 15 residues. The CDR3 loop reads CASSPSRQGPDTQYF. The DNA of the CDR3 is TGTGCCAGCTCACCAAGTAGACAGGGTCCCGATACGCAGTATTTT.

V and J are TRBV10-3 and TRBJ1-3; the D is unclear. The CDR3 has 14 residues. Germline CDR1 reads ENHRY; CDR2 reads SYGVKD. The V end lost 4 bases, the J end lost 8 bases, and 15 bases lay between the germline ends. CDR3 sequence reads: CAISGTTAGDTIYF. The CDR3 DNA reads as TGTGCCATCAGTGGAACTACGGCCGGTGACACCATATATTTT.

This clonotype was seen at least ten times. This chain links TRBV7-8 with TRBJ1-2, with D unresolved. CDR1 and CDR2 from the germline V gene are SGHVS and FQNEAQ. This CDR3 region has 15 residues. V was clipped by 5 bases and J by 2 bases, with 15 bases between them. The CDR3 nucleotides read TGTGCCAGCAGCCCGACCGGCCAGACCAACTATGGCTACACCTTC. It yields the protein CASSPTGQTNYGYTF.

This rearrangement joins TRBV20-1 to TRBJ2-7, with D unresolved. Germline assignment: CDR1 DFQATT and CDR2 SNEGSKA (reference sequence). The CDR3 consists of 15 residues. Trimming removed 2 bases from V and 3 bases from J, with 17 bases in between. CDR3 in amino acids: CSARSETEALYEQYF. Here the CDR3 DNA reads TGCAGTGCTAGATCCGAAACGGAAGCCCTCTACGAGCAGTACTTC.

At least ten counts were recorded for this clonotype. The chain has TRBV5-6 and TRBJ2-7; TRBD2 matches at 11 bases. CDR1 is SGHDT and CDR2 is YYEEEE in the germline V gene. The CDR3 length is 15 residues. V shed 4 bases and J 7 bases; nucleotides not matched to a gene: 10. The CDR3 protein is CASSRIAGGPKEQYF. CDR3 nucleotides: TGTGCCAGCAGCAGGATAGCGGGAGGGCCGAAAGAGCAGTACTTC.

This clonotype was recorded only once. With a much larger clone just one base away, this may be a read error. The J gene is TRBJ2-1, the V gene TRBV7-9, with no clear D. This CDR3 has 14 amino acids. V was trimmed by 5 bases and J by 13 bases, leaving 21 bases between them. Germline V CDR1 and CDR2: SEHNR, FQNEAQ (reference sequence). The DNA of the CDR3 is TGTGCCAGCAGCGCCAGACGGCAGAAAGAGACCCAGTTCTTC. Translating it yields CASSARRQKETQFF.

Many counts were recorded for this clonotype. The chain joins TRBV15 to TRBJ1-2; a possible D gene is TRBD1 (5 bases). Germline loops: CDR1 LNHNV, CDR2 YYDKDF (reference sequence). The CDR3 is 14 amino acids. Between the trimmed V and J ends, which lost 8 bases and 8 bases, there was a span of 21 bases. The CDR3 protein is CATRFPQVTSGYTF. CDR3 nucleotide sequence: TGTGCCACCCGCTTCCCACAGGTTACGAGCGGCTACACCTTC.

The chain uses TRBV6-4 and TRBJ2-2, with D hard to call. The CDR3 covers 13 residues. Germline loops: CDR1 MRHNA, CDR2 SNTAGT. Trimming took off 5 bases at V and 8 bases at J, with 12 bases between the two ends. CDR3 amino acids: CASSTSASGELFF. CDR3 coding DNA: TGTGCCAGCAGTACCTCAGCTTCTGGGGAGCTGTTTTTT.

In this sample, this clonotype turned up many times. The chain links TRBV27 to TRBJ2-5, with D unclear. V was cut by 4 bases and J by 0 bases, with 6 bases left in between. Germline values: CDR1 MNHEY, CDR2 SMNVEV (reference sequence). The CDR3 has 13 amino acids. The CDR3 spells CASSSPYQETQYF. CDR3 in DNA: TGTGCCAGCAGTTCCCCGTACCAAGAGACCCAGTACTTC.